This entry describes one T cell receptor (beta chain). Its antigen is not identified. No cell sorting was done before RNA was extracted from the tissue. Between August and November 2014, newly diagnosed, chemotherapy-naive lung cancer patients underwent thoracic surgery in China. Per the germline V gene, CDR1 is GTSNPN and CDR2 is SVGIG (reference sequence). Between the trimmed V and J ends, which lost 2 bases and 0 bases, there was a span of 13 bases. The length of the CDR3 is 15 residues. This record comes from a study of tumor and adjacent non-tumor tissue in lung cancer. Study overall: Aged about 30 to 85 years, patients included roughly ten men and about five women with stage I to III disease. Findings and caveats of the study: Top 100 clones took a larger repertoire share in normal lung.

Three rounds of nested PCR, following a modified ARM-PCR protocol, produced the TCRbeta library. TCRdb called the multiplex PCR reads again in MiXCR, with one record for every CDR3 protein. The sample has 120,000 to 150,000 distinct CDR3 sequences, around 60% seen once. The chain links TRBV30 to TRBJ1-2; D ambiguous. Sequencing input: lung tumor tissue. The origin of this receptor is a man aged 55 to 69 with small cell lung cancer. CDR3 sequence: CAWSSRWGANYGYTF. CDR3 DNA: TGTGCCTGGAGTAGCCGGTGGGGAGCTAACTATGGCTACACCTTC.